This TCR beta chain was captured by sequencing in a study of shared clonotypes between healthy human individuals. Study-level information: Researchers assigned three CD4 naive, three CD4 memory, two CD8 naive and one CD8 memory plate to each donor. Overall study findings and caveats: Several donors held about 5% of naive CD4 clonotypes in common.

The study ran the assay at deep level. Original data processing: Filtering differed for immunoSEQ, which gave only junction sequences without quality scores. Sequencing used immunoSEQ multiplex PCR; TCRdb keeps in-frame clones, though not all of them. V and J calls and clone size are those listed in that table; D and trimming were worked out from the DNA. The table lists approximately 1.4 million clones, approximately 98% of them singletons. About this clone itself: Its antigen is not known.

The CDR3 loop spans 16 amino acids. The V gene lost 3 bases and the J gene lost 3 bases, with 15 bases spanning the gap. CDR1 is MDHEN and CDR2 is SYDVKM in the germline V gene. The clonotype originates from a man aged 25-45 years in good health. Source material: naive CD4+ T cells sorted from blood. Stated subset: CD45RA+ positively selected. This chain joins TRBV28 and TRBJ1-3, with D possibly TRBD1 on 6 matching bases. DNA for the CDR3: TGTGCCAGCAGTTTGGCCGGGACACCTTTTGGAAACACCATATATTTT. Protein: CASSLAGTPFGNTIYF.